This T cell receptor beta chain comes out of a study of T-cell reconstitution after alpha-beta-depleted transplantation in children. V was shortened by 0 bases and J by 3 bases, with 12 bases between the two germline ends. There are 15 residues in the CDR3. The germline gives CDR1 SEHNR, CDR2 FQNEAQ (reference sequence). This clonotype occurred many times. Molecular barcoding with unique molecular identifiers was used for the TCRbeta library. TCRdb re-derived calls from the PCR reads in MiXCR, one entry per CDR3 protein. The sample gives some 200,000 distinct CDR3 sequences, roughly a tenth of which show up once; approximately 28% is in the top ten.

The source material was PBMCs, sampled before TCRalphabeta/CD19-depleted stem cell transplant. The chain uses TRBV7-9 and TRBJ2-7; possibly TRBD2 for D (5 bases). This receptor was taken from a child under two years old with acute myeloid leukemia, due to receive a stem cell transplant. CDR3 DNA: TGTGCCAGCAGCTTAGCGCGGGCAGAGCACTACGAGCAGTACTTC. It encodes CASSLARAEHYEQYF. The full variable domain, completed using reference TRBV7-9 and TRBJ2-7, is DTGVSQNPRHKITKRGQNVTFRCDPISEHNRLYWYRQTLGQGPEFLTYFQNEAQLEKSRLLSDRFSAERPKGSFSTLEIQRTEQGDSAMYLCASSLARAEHYEQYFGPGTRLTVT.